This TCR beta chain was retrieved from a study of blood T cell repertoires in COVID-19. The overall study: PBMCs, B-cell-depleted T cells, or T cells provided the cDNA or gDNA that made up the material.

The Seattle patients joined while their infection was active and were tracked longitudinally afterward. In the source study's methods: The assay estimated nucleated cells by amplifying reference gene primers. Libraries were prepared by immunoSEQ multiplex PCR; TCRdb keeps only in-frame clonotypes and omits some of them. The DNA gave D and trimming, while V, J and clone size come from that table. This table holds fewer than 200,000 clones, around 82% found once. This clone was found once. The sample comprised peripheral blood. The receptor comes from a middle-aged woman with COVID-19, enrolled during active disease.

This CDR3 is CASRPAVGDKTTNQPQHF. Here the CDR3 DNA reads TGTGCCAGCAGGCCGGCCGTGGGGGACAAAACAACCAATCAGCCCCAGCATTTT. The genes are TRBV2 and TRBJ1-5, with a weak D call TRBD1 (6 bases). The germline V gene has CDR1 SNHLY and CDR2 FYNNEI. Trimming removed 6 bases at V and 3 bases at J, with 24 bases between. The CDR3 totals 18 residues.